These 24 T cell receptor beta chains originate from one sample sequenced in a study of T cells after yellow fever vaccination. TCRdb fed the 5' RACE reads into MiXCR, producing one record per CDR3 protein. The table has around 250,000 distinct CDR3 sequences, 5.2% seen once. Sequenced here: CD4+ T cells sorted from PBMCs, sampled on the day of the yellow fever booster vaccination. The source of these receptors is a young man who received the YFV17D yellow fever vaccine.

This chain links TRBV6-2 or TRBV6-3 with TRBJ2-5, with no clear D. The germline V gene has CDR1 MNHEY and CDR2 SVGEGT. This CDR3 is built from 12 residues. V gave up 7 bases and J gave up 4 bases, with 10 bases separating them. CDR3 DNA sequence: TGTGCCAGCAACCTACCGCTAGAGACCCAGTACTTC. This translates into CASNLPLETQYF.

This clonotype was recorded a few times. The genes are TRBV2 and TRBJ1-3, with D perhaps matching TRBD1 (6 bases). This CDR3 spans 14 amino acids. V dropped 8 bases and J dropped 0 bases, with 11 bases sitting between them. The germline CDR1 and CDR2 sequences are SNHLY and FYNNEI. CDR3 nucleotide sequence: TGTGCCAGCCTCCGGGACACCTCTGGAAACACCATATATTTT. The encoded protein is CASLRDTSGNTIYF.

This clonotype has just a few counts. The rearrangement joins TRBV7-2 to TRBJ2-7; perhaps TRBD2 as D (5 bases). V shed 5 bases and J shed 7 bases, with 15 bases lying between them. There are 13 residues in the CDR3. CDR1 and CDR2 (germline): SGHTA, FQGNSA. The CDR3 loop reads CASSLQWEREQYF. CDR3 in DNA: TGTGCCAGCAGCCTACAGTGGGAGAGGGAGCAGTACTTC.

This clonotype was detected many times. This chain uses TRBV27 with TRBJ2-5; D not resolved. This CDR3 spans 12 amino acids. Germline V lookup: CDR1 MNHEY, CDR2 SMNVEV (reference sequence). V gave up 6 bases and J gave up 5 bases, with 10 bases separating them. The CDR3 nucleotides are TGTGCCAGCAGAGGGCTGGAGGAGACCCAGTACTTC. Residues: CASRGLEETQYF.

This clonotype was counted ten times or more. This rearrangement joins TRBV4-1 to TRBJ1-5; D gene uncertain. The length of the CDR3 is 17 residues. In germline, CDR1 is MGHRA, CDR2 YSYEKL. Trimming took 0 bases from V and 0 from J, leaving 12 bases between them. The CDR3 nucleotides are TGCGCCAGCAGCCAAGAAGGCGCAGTCTATAGCAATCAGCCCCAGCATTTT. It encodes CASSQEGAVYSNQPQHF.

This clonotype has at least ten counts. The chain joins TRBV6-2 or TRBV6-3 to TRBJ2-7, with D possibly being TRBD1 (5 bases). The CDR3 length is 13 residues. Trimming left V 6 bases short and J 2 bases short, with 11 bases between. CDR1 is MNHEY and CDR2 is SVGEGT in the germline V gene. The CDR3 nucleotides are TGTGCCAGCAGGCCCCCGGACACCTACGAGCAGTACGTC. Amino acids: CASRPPDTYEQYV.

The chain is built from TRBV20-1 and TRBJ1-2; the D gene is possibly TRBD1 (5 bases). Trimming removed 6 bases from V and 7 bases from J, with 21 bases in between. Germline V gene lookup returns CDR1 DFQATT and CDR2 SNEGSKA (reference sequence). The CDR3 sequence is 14 residues long. The CDR3 reads CSARQGGSASGYTF. The CDR3 DNA reads TGCAGTGCAAGGCAGGGCGGATCCGCCTCTGGCTACACCTTC.

This clonotype was counted only a few times. The V call is TRBV2, the J call TRBJ2-1, with a weak D call TRBD1 (5 bases). The length of the CDR3 is 12 residues. Germline V lookup: CDR1 SNHLY, CDR2 FYNNEI. V was shortened by 4 bases and J by 6 bases, with 7 bases between the two germline ends. The CDR3 sequence is CASSGQGNEQFF. The CDR3 coding sequence is TGTGCCAGCAGTGGCCAGGGCAATGAGCAGTTCTTC.

There are many counts of this clonotype. V and J are TRBV7-2 and TRBJ1-4, with 7 bases aligning to TRBD1. CDR3 size: 15 residues. The J segment lost 2 bases and the V segment lost 5 bases, leaving 5 bases of the junction unmatched. Germline V gene sequence: CDR1 SGHTA, CDR2 FQGNSA. The CDR3 DNA sequence: TGTGCCAGCAGCCCCCAGGGGGGCACTAATGAAAAACTGTTTTTT. Its protein is CASSPQGGTNEKLFF.

This clonotype was found many times. This sequence joins TRBV27 and TRBJ1-5, with D possibly TRBD1 on 6 matching bases. Germline V gives CDR1 MNHEY, CDR2 SMNVEV (reference sequence). Trimming pared 2 bases from V and 0 bases from J, leaving 11 bases between. The CDR3 runs 16 residues. In DNA, the CDR3 is TGTGCCAGCAGTTTAGCCGGACAGAATAGCAATCAGCCCCAGCATTTT. This codes for CASSLAGQNSNQPQHF.

The chain is built from TRBV6-6 and TRBJ1-3; 7 positions match TRBD1. V lost 3 bases to trimming and J lost 1 base; unmatched junction nucleotides: 6. Looked up from germline, CDR1 is MNHNY and CDR2 is SVGAGI (reference sequence). The CDR3 consists of 16 residues. The chain's CDR3 is CASSYGGTDSGNTIYF. CDR3 sequence (DNA): TGTGCCAGCAGTTATGGGGGGACAGATTCTGGAAACACCATATATTTT.

The chain is built from TRBV25-1 and TRBJ2-3; D perhaps matches TRBD2 (6 bases). From germline, CDR1 is MGHDK and CDR2 SYGVNS. The CDR3 spans 14 residues. V was shortened by 3 bases and J by 6 bases, with 13 bases between the two germline ends. CDR3 region: CASSEAGLRDTQYF. Written as DNA, the CDR3 is TGTGCCAGCAGTGAGGCGGGGCTACGGGATACGCAGTATTTT.

This clonotype occurred many times. The chain has TRBV6-6 and TRBJ1-2; tentatively, D is TRBD1 (5 bases). The germline gives CDR1 MNHNY, CDR2 SVGAGI (reference sequence). Trimming took off 0 bases at V and 8 bases at J, with 13 bases between the two ends. The CDR3 consists of 14 residues. The CDR3 sequence is CASSYSNRMTGYTF. Here the CDR3 DNA reads TGTGCCAGCAGTTACTCAAACAGGATGACCGGCTACACCTTC.

This clonotype showed up just a few times. The chain links TRBV5-1 to TRBJ1-2; 10 bases line up with TRBD1. V was pared by 7 bases and J by 7 bases, with 10 bases of the junction left unmatched. The V gene's germline CDR1 is SGHRS and CDR2 YFSETQ. The CDR3 loop spans 14 amino acids. The CDR3 loop is CASSRQGADVGYTF. CDR3 DNA: TGCGCCAGCTCACGACAGGGGGCCGACGTTGGCTACACCTTC.

This clonotype occurred many times. V usage is TRBV12-3 or TRBV12-4 and J usage is TRBJ2-1; D is ambiguous. Trimming stripped 5 bases from V and 7 bases from J, with 12 bases between. CDR3 size: 13 residues. The CDR3 sequence: CASSTWGGNEQFF. The DNA of the CDR3 is TGTGCCAGCAGTACCTGGGGTGGTAATGAGCAGTTCTTC.

In its sample, this clonotype was seen many times. The rearrangement joins TRBV7-6 to TRBJ2-1, with TRBD2 matching 10 bases. The trim removed 5 bases at V and 9 bases at J, leaving 10 bases unmatched. Germline V gene lookup returns CDR1 SGHVS and CDR2 FNYEAQ. The CDR3 spans 15 residues. The CDR3 nucleotides read TGTGCCAGCAGCCGTGGGCCTAGCGGGGGAATTGAGCAGTTCTTC. Translating it yields CASSRGPSGGIEQFF. The variable domain in full, with the rest retrieved from reference TRBV7-6 and TRBJ2-1, is GAGVSQSPRYKVTKRGQDVALRCDPISGHVSLYWYRQALGQGPEFLTYFNYEAQQDKSGLPNDRFSAERPEGSISTLTIQRTEQRDSAMYRCASSRGPSGGIEQFFGPGTRLTVL.

The DNA of the CDR3 is TGTGCCAGCAGCCAAAGCAAGAAACAGGGCTTCTATGGCTACACCTTC. This translates into CASSQSKKQGFYGYTF. This sequence joins TRBV14 and TRBJ1-2; D might be TRBD1 (6 bases). Trimming removed 2 bases at V and 4 bases at J, with 17 bases between. CDR1 SGHDN and CDR2 FVKESK come from the germline V gene. The CDR3 has 16 amino acids. The whole variable domain, remainder taken from reference TRBV14 and TRBJ1-2, is EAGVTQFPSHSVIEKGQTVTLRCDPISGHDNLYWYRRVMGKEIKFLLHFVKESKQDESGMPNNRFLAERTGGTYSTLKVQPAELEDSGVYFCASSQSKKQGFYGYTFGSGTRLTVV.

The V call is TRBV11-2, the J call TRBJ1-2; no clear D. V was shortened by 1 base and J by 4 bases, with 7 bases between the two germline ends. The CDR3 sequence is 13 residues long. In germline, CDR1 is SGHAT, CDR2 FQNNGV. CDR3 sequence reads: CASSLGHFYGYTF. The CDR3, as DNA: TGTGCCAGCAGCTTAGGACACTTCTATGGCTACACCTTC.

This chain joins TRBV6-2 or TRBV6-3 and TRBJ2-5; 8 bases are shared with TRBD1. The V gene end was trimmed by 8 bases and the J gene end by 5 bases; junction bases not matched to a gene: 10. The CDR3 extends over 14 amino acids. CDR1 is MNHEY, CDR2 SVGEGT, per germline. This CDR3 is CASGPGGKEETQYF. The CDR3 DNA is TGTGCCAGCGGCCCAGGGGGCAAGGAGGAGACCCAGTACTTC.

This clonotype was observed at least ten times. V is TRBV5-1 and J is TRBJ2-1, with 7 bases fitting TRBD2. Germline values: CDR1 SGHRS, CDR2 YFSETQ. The CDR3 contains 14 residues. The V and J ends lost 0 bases and 7 bases, in that order; junction bases with no gene match: 4. The DNA of the CDR3 is TGCGCCAGCAGCTTGGGGACTAGTGGTAATGAGCAGTTCTTC. Translation gives CASSLGTSGNEQFF.

This rearrangement joins TRBV3-1 to TRBJ1-5; D gene ambiguous. Germline values: CDR1 LGHDT, CDR2 YNNKEL (reference sequence). The V end was cut by 0 bases, the J end by 5 bases, with 8 bases between. CDR3 size: 14 residues. CDR3: CASSQEGGHQPQHF. The DNA of the CDR3 is TGTGCCAGCAGCCAAGAGGGAGGGCATCAGCCCCAGCATTTT.

V and J are TRBV20-1 and TRBJ1-5, with TRBD1 identical over 7 bases. This CDR3 is 14 amino acids long. The V and J ends lost 5 bases and 2 bases, in that order; junction bases with no gene match: 6. Germline lookup yields CDR1 DFQATT and CDR2 SNEGSKA (reference sequence). CDR3 sequence (DNA): TGCAGTGCTGCCAGACAGGGCGGCAATCAGCCCCAGCATTTT. Residues: CSAARQGGNQPQHF.

This chain connects TRBV7-2 to TRBJ2-3; D remains ambiguous. In germline, CDR1 is SGHTA, CDR2 FQGNSA. This CDR3 is built from 15 residues. Trimming removed 1 base from V and 2 bases from J, with 10 bases in between. The CDR3 protein is CASSLVAASTDTQYF. The CDR3 DNA is TGTGCCAGCAGCTTAGTGGCGGCCTCCACAGATACGCAGTATTTT.

This clonotype showed up many times. The chain has TRBV12-3 or TRBV12-4 and TRBJ1-2; 7 nucleotides match TRBD1. CDR3 length: 14 amino acids. Trimming removed 2 bases from V and 7 bases from J; junction bases left unmatched: 7. The chain's CDR3 is CASSLYPGGGGYTF. The DNA of the CDR3 is TGTGCCAGCAGTTTATACCCAGGGGGTGGTGGCTACACCTTC.